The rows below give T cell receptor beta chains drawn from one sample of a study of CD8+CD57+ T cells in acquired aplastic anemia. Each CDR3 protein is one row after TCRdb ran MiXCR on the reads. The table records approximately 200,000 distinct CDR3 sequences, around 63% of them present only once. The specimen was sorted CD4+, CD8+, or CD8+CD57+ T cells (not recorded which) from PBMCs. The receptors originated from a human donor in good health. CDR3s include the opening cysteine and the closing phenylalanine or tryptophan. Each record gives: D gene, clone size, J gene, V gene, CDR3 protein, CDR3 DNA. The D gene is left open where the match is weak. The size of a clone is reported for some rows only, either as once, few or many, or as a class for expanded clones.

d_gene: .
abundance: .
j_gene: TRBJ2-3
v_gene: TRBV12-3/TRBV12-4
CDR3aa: CASSPTLGTDTQYF
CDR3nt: TGTGCCAGCAGCCCCACCCTGGGCACTGATACGCAGTATTTT

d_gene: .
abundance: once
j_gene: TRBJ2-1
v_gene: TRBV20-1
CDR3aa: CSGEASVHNEQFF
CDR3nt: TGCAGTGGGGAGGCCAGTGTGCACAATGAGCAGTTCTTC

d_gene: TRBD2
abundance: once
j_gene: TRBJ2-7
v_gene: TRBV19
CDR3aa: CASSKLAGIEQYF
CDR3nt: TGTGCCAGTAGTAAACTAGCGGGGATAGAGCAGTACTTC

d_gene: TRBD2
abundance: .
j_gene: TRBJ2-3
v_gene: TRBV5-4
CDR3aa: CASSWGGLQDTRQSTDTQYF
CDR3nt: TGTGCCAGCAGCTGGGGGGGGTTACAGGATACACGCCAGAGCACAGATACGCAGTATTTT

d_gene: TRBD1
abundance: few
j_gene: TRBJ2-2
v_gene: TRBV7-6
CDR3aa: CASSSQGSGELFF
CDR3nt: TGTGCCAGCAGCTCACAGGGGAGTGGGGAGCTGTTTTTT

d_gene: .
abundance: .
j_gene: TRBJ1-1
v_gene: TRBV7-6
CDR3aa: CASSYNMNTEAFF
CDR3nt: TGTGCCAGCAGCTATAACATGAACACTGAAGCTTTCTTT

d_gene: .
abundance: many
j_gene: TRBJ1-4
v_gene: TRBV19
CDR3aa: CASTPPEGPREKLFF
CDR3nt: TGTGCCAGTACCCCTCCTGAAGGGCCCCGGGAAAAACTGTTTTTT

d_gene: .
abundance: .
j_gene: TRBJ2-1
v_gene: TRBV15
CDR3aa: CATSAGGQSSYNEQFF
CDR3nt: TGTGCCACCAGCGCCGGAGGTCAGAGCTCCTACAATGAGCAGTTCTTC

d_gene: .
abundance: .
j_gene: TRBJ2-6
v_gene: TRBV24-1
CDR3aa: CATSPGAHGANVLTF
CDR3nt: TGTGCCACTTCCCCGGGGGCGCATGGGGCCAACGTCCTGACTTTC

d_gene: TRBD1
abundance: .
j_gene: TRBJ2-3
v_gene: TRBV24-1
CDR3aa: CATAHPGGKTDTQYF
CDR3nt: TGTGCCACCGCCCACCCAGGGGGCAAAACAGATACGCAGTATTTT

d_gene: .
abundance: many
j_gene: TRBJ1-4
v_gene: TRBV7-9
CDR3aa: CASSLGAIGKLFF
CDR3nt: TGTGCCAGCAGCTTAGGGGCGATTGGAAAACTGTTTTTT

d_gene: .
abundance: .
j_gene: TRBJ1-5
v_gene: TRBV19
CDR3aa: CASGYGNQPQHF
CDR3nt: TGTGCCAGTGGGTACGGGAATCAGCCCCAGCATTTT

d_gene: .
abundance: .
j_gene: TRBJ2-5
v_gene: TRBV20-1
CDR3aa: CSAPRTDTLQETQYF
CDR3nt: TGCAGTGCTCCGCGGACGGACACGCTCCAAGAGACCCAGTACTTC

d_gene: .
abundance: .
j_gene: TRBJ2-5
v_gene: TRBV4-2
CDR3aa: CASSQERTETQYF
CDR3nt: TGTGCCAGCAGCCAAGAGAGGACGGAGACCCAGTACTTC

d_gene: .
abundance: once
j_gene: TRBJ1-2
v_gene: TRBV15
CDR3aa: CATSRNGVNYGYTF
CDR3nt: TGTGCCACCAGCAGAAATGGGGTAAACTATGGCTACACCTTC

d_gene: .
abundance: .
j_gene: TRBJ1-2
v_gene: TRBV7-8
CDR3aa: CASSLMAEAYNGYTF
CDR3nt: TGTGCCAGCAGCTTGATGGCGGAGGCCTACAATGGCTACACCTTC

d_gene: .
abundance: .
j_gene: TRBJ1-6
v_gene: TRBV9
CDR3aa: CASSSGTSGGAGTSPLHF
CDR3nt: TGTGCCAGCAGCTCCGGGACTAGCGGGGGGGCAGGCACCTCACCCCTCCACTTT

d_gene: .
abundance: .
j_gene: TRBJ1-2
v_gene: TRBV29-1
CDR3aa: CSVEAVLLNYGYTF
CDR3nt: TGCAGCGTTGAGGCGGTCCTACTAAACTATGGCTACACCTTC

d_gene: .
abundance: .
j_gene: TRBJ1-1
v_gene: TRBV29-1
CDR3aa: CRTEHTEAFF
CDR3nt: TGCAGAACCGAACACACTGAAGCTTTCTTT

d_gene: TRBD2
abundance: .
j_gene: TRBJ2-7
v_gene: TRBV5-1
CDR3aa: CASSTSGTSGRASEQYF
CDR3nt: TGCGCCAGCAGCACCTCCGGGACTAGCGGGAGGGCTTCCGAGCAGTACTTC

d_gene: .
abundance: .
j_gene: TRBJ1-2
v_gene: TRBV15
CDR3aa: CATSREWGGSGYTF
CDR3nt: TGTGCCACCAGCAGAGAGTGGGGAGGTTCTGGCTACACCTTC

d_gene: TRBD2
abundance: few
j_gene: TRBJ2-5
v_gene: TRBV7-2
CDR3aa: CASSFQAGGETQYF
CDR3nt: TGTGCCAGCAGCTTCCAAGCGGGGGGGGAGACCCAGTACTTC

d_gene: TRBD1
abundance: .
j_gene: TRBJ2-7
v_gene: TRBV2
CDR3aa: CASSEWTGRPEQYF
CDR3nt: TGTGCCAGCAGTGAATGGACAGGGAGACCCGAGCAGTACTTC

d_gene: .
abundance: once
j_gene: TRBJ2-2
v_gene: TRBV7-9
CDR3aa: CASSTERLTGELFF
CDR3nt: TGTGCCAGCAGCACGGAGCGCCTCACCGGGGAGCTGTTTTTT

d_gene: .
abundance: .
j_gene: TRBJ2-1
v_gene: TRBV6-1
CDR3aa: CASRYTGSSNGQFF
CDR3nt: TGTGCCAGCAGGTATACAGGGAGCTCCAATGGGCAGTTCTTC